Given below is one TCR beta chain in context. The antigen is not known. Molecular barcoding with unique molecular identifiers was used for the TCRbeta library. TCRdb itself ran the PCR reads through MiXCR, one entry per CDR3 protein. The sample carries hundreds of thousands of distinct CDR3 sequences, about a sixth recorded once. The germline gives CDR1 MNHEY, CDR2 SMNVEV (reference sequence). The CDR3 extends over 14 amino acids. The V end lost 5 bases, the J end lost 0 bases, and 10 bases lay between the germline ends. These data originate in a study of T-cell reconstitution after alpha-beta-depleted transplantation in children. Notes on the study in general: Reportedly, roughly two months post-transplant, alpha-beta T cells arose from several hundred expanded graft clones. Once a year had passed after transplant, T-cell counts and diversity came mostly from newly produced T cells. Some patients showed high day-60 TCRbeta diversity, which derived from surviving recipient T cells and thymic progenitors.

The chain recombines TRBV27 with TRBJ1-1; no reliable D call. The source is a male patient aged 2-9 years who had a stem cell transplant for acute lymphoblastic leukemia, so the T cells may come from the graft donor. The sequencing used PBMCs, mostly from graft donor cells, collected 360 days after TCRalphabeta/CD19-depleted stem cell transplant. The CDR3 sequence: CASSHVMVNTEAFF. In DNA, the CDR3 is TGTGCCAGCAGTCACGTGATGGTGAACACTGAAGCTTTCTTT.